The following is a TCR beta chain sequence with its context. Germline and junction disagree at one end, which may indicate a read error. Germline CDR1 and CDR2: SGHKS and YYEKEE (reference sequence). The length of the CDR3 is 18 residues. MiXCR, run by TCRdb on the RT-PCR reads, gives a single entry per CDR3 protein. This sample yields hundreds of thousands of distinct CDR3 sequences, of which more than 13% are seen a single time; 3% to 4.5% belongs to the top ten. The chain uses TRBV5-5 and TRBJ2-5; 11 bases match TRBD2. The origin of this receptor is a female donor in good health, serving as a healthy control. Sequenced: memory CD4+ T cells from blood. The CDR3 DNA is TGTGCCAGCAGCTTGAAACTAGCGGGAGAATGGTTCCAAGAGACCGAGTACTTC. Residues: CASSLKLAGEWFQETEYF.